Following are 10 T cell receptor beta chains from one sample sequenced in a study of beta chain features in type 1 diabetes. All of the isolated RNA was reverse transcribed, so expressed TCRB transcripts were sequenced. Sequencing was performed with immunoSEQ multiplex PCR; in TCRdb, only in-frame clones are kept and a portion is missing. The sample shows 300,000 to 400,000 clones, approximately 12% of them seen only once. Sequenced sample: naive CD4+ T cells from blood. The receptors come from a man between 18 and 35 years old in good health.

This clone was counted only a few times. V is TRBV7-9 and J is TRBJ2-7, with D perhaps matching TRBD2 (5 bases). Deletions cut 5 bases from V and 2 bases from J, with 22 bases between. The germline V gene has CDR1 SEHNR and CDR2 FQNEAQ (reference sequence). The CDR3 sequence is 17 residues long. Written as DNA, the CDR3 is TGTGCCAGCAGCCCTGCCAGGTCTTGGGAGCCCCCCTACGAGCAGTACTTC. Encoded protein: CASSPARSWEPPYEQYF.

A few counts support this clone. The V and J genes are TRBV30 and TRBJ2-7; the D is unclear. Germline loops: CDR1 GTSNPN, CDR2 SVGIG (reference sequence). There are 11 residues in the CDR3. V gave up 1 base and J gave up 4 bases, with 5 bases separating them. The CDR3 bases are TGTGCCTGGAGTGATCCGTACGAGCAGTACTTC. It codes for CAWSDPYEQYF.

This clone appeared a few times. The chain recombines TRBV5-4 with TRBJ2-5, with 12 bases matching TRBD2. Trimming took 2 bases from V and 2 from J; bases not matched to a gene: 4. The germline CDR1 and CDR2 sequences are SGHNT and YYREEE (reference sequence). This CDR3 has 16 residues. The DNA of the CDR3 is TGTGCCAGCAGCTTCCCTAGCGGGGGGGGGCAAGAGACCCAGTACTTC. It codes for CASSFPSGGGQETQYF.

About this clone: The same CDR3 can be traced to other DNA sequences in this sample. The chain couples TRBV5-4 to TRBJ1-1; 10 bases agree with TRBD1. Germline loops: CDR1 SGHNT, CDR2 YYREEE (reference sequence). With V trimmed by 1 base and J by 1 base, 1 base remained unmatched. There are 15 residues in the CDR3. The CDR3 loop reads CASSLRDRGNTEAFF. DNA for the CDR3: TGTGCCAGCAGCTTGAGGGACAGGGGGAACACTGAAGCTTTCTTT. The full variable domain, its missing parts supplied by reference TRBV5-4 and TRBJ1-1, is ETGVTQSPTHLIKTRGQQVTLRCSSQSGHNTVSWYQQALGQGPQFIFQYYREEENGRGNFPPRFSGLQFPNYSSELNVNALELDDSALYLCASSLRDRGNTEAFFGQGTRLTVV.

This clone was observed a single time. The chain recombines TRBV30 with TRBJ1-4, with 8 bases that match TRBD1. The CDR3 consists of 13 residues. Looked up from germline, CDR1 is GTSNPN and CDR2 is SVGIG (reference sequence). The trim removed 5 bases at V and 8 bases at J, leaving 7 bases unmatched. CDR3: CAWDRGPGEKLFF. Written as DNA, the CDR3 is TGTGCCTGGGACAGGGGCCCAGGGGAAAAACTGTTTTTT.

This clone has a handful of counts. The CDR3 reads CASSPLGRESDTQYF. Written as DNA, the CDR3 is TGCGCCAGCAGCCCCCTAGGGAGGGAGTCAGATACGCAGTATTTT. The chain links TRBV4-3 to TRBJ2-3; TRBD2 matches at 7 bases. V gave up 4 bases and J gave up 4 bases; unmatched junction bases: 8. There are 15 residues in the CDR3. Per the germline V gene, CDR1 is LGHNA and CDR2 is YSLEER.

This clone came up a few times. The CDR3 region is CASSSRGRGYPYNEQFF. The CDR3 region has the DNA TGTGCCAGCAGCTCCAGGGGCAGGGGTTACCCTTACAATGAGCAGTTCTTC. This chain connects TRBV9 to TRBJ2-1; weak D call: TRBD1 (6 bases). CDR3 length: 17 residues. Trimming removed 4 bases at V and 4 bases at J, with 21 bases between. Germline assignment: CDR1 SGDLS and CDR2 YYNGEE.

The chain has TRBV9 and TRBJ1-6; possible D gene TRBD1, 6 bases. The germline V gene encodes CDR1 SGDLS and CDR2 YYNGEE. This CDR3 spans 15 amino acids. Trimming removed 4 bases from V and 9 bases from J, with 17 bases in between. Written as DNA, the CDR3 is TGTGCCAGCAGCCCAAACAGGGATAAGGGTTCACCCCTCCACTTT. As protein: CASSPNRDKGSPLHF.

There are a few counts of this clone. The chain links TRBV27 to TRBJ2-7, with D possibly TRBD1 on 5 matching bases. Germline V gene data show CDR1 as MNHEY and CDR2 as SMNVEV (reference sequence). The CDR3 is made up of 15 amino acids. V was cut by 0 bases and J by 0 bases, with 9 bases left in between. The CDR3 DNA reads TGTGCCAGCAGTTTATCTACGCAGGGCTCCTACGAGCAGTACTTC. It is translated as CASSLSTQGSYEQYF.

Only a few counts were recorded for this clone. The CDR3 is CASSFPLSGADYEQYF. In DNA form, the CDR3 reads TGTGCCAGCAGTTTCCCCTTGAGTGGAGCCGACTACGAGCAGTACTTC. The chain recombines TRBV28 with TRBJ2-7; no clear D. The length of the CDR3 is 16 residues. Germline CDR1 is MDHEN and CDR2 is SYDVKM. V lost 3 bases, J lost 3 bases, and 18 bases lay in between.